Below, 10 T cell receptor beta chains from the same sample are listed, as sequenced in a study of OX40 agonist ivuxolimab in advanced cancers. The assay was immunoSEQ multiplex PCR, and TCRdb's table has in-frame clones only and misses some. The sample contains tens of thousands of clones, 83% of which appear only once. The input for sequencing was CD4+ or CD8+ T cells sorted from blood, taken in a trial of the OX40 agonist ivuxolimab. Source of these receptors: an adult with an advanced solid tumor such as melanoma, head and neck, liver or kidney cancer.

In nucleotides, the CDR3 is TGCGCCAGCAGCTTGGGGGCTAGCGGTAGCACAGATACGCAGTATTTT. It codes for CASSLGASGSTDTQYF. V usage is TRBV5-1 and J usage is TRBJ2-3; 7 positions agree with TRBD2. CDR3 length equals 16 residues. After removal of 0 bases from V and 0 bases from J, the junction contained 4 bases not matched to a gene. Per germline, CDR1 SGHRS and CDR2 YFSETQ.

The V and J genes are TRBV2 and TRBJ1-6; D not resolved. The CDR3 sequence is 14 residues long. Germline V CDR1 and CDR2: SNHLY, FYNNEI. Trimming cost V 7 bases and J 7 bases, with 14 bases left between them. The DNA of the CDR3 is TGTGCCAGCAAAAGTGACGGAGCAAATTCACCCCTCCACTTT. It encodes CASKSDGANSPLHF.

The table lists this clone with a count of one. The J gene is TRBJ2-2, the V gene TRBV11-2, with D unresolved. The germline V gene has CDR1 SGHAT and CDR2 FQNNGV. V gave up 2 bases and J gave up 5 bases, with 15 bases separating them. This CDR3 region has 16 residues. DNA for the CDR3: TGTGCCAGCAGCTTACGAGTCGGATTACCAACCGGGGAGCTGTTTTTT. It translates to CASSLRVGLPTGELFF.

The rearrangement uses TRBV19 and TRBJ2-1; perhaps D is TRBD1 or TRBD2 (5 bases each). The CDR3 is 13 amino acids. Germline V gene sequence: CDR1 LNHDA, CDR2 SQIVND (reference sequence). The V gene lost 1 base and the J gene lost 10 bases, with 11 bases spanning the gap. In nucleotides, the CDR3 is TGTGCCAGTAGTATAGGGGGGTGGAGAGAGCAGTTCTTC. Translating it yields CASSIGGWREQFF.

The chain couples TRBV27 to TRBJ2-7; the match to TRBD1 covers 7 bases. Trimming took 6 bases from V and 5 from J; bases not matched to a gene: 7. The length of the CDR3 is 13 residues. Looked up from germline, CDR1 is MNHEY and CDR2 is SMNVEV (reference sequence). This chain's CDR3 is CASSKTGKDEQYF. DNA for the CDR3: TGTGCCAGCAGCAAGACAGGGAAAGACGAGCAGTACTTC.

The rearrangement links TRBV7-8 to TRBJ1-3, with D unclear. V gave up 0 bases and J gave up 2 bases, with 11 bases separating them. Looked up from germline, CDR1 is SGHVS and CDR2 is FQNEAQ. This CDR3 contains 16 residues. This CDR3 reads CASSLARADAGNTIYF. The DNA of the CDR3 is TGTGCCAGCAGCTTAGCGAGGGCAGACGCTGGAAACACCATATATTTT.

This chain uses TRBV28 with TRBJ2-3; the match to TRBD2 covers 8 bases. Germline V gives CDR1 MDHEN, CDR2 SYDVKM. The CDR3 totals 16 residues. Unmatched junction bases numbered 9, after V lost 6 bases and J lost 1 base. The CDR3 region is CASSKGSGGGTDTQYF. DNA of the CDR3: TGTGCCAGCAGCAAGGGGTCGGGAGGGGGCACAGATACGCAGTATTTT.

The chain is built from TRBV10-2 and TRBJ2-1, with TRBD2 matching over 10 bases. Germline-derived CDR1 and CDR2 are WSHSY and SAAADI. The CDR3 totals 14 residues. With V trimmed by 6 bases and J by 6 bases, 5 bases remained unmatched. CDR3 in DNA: TGCGCCAGCAGACCTAGCGGGAGAAGCAATGAGCAGTTCTTC. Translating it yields CASRPSGRSNEQFF.

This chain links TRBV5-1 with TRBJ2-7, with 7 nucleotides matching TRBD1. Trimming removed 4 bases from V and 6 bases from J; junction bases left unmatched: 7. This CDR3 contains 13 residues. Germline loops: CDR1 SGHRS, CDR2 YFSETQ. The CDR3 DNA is TGCGCCAGCAGCCCGAGACAGGGTCGCGAGCAGTACTTC. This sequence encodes CASSPRQGREQYF. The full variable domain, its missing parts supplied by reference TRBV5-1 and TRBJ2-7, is KAGVTQTPRYLIKTRGQQVTLSCSPISGHRSVSWYQQTPGQGLQFLFEYFSETQRNKGNFPGRFSGRQFSNSRSEMNVSTLELGDSALYLCASSPRQGREQYFGPGTRLTVT.

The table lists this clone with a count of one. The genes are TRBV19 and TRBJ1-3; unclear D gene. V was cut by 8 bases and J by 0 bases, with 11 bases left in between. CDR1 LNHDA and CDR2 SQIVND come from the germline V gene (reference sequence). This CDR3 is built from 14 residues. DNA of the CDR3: TGTGCCAGTGCAGCTTCTAGCTCTGGAAACACCATATATTTT. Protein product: CASAASSSGNTIYF.